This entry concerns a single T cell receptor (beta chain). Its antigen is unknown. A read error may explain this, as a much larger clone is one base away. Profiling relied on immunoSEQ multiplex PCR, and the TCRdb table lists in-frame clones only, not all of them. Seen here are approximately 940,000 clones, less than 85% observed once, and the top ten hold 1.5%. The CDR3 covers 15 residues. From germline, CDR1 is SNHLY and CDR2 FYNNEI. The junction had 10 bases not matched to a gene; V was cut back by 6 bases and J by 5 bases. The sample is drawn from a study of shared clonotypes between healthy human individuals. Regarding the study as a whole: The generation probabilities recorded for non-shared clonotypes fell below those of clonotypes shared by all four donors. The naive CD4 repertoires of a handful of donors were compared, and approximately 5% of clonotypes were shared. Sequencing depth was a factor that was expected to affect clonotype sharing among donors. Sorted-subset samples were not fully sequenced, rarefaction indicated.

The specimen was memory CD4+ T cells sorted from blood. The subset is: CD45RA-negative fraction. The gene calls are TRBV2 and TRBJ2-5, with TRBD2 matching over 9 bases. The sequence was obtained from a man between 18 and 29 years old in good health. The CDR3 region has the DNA TGTGCCAGCAGGCGGGGGGGCGGGAGTGTCGAGACCCAGTACTTC. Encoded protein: CASRRGGGSVETQYF.